These T cell receptor beta chains were read from a single sample in a study of blood T cell repertoires in COVID-19. The data were produced by immunoSEQ multiplex PCR, yet TCRdb's version contains in-frame clones alone and is incomplete. The profile shows about 160,000 clones, about 80% of them singletons. Sequenced input: PBMCs or T cells enriched from blood (not recorded which). The receptors stem from an older woman who had recovered from COVID-19. Both conserved end residues are trimmed from each CDR3.

v_call	j_call	cdr3_aa
TRBV6-6	TRBJ1-2	ASSQIGGSGGYT
TRBV19	TRBJ1-2	ASSSSSQGYGYT
TRBV6-1	TRBJ1-5	ASSETPGGRNQPQH
TRBV7-9	TRBJ1-2	ASSLETGTSYGYT
TRBV29-1	TRBJ2-1	SVWLGLGSNEQF
TRBV2	TRBJ1-1	ANQGSWNTEAF
TRBV9	TRBJ1-6	ASSVDQGTESLH
TRBV5-1	TRBJ2-5	ASARAGGLETQY
TRBV19	TRBJ2-7	ASSLEAGEISYEQY
TRBV10-3	TRBJ2-7	AISEGGTGSYEQY
TRBV19	TRBJ1-6	ASSIKEGSTSPLH
TRBV5-6	TRBJ2-7	ASRTWGSGGNYEQY
TRBV9	TRBJ2-6	ASSVTGMGGANVLT
TRBV5-1	TRBJ2-7	ASSKEGKAYEQY
TRBV19	TRBJ2-5	ASSMTVQETQY
TRBV19	TRBJ2-3	ASSTLSTDTQY
TRBV10-1	TRBJ1-1	ASSELEKGTEAF
TRBV6-1	TRBJ2-3	ASSEVTGRGTDTQY
TRBV6-4	TRBJ2-1	ASIGGLAGYNEQF
TRBV3-1/TRBV3-2	TRBJ2-3	ASSQGWKGQGAADTQY
TRBV5-4	TRBJ2-1	ASSPNLAGVREQF
TRBV10-2	TRBJ1-6	ASSPLGFYNSPLH
TRBV5-1	TRBJ2-1	ASSLEPGLEAEQF
TRBV5-1	TRBJ2-7	ASSLGGTSMYEQY
TRBV5-1	TRBJ2-7	ASSKDSHEQY
TRBV19	TRBJ1-3	ASSIPPSSGNTIY